The entry below gives a single T cell receptor (beta chain) sequence along with its context. No antigen is known for it. The data are from a study of T cells after yellow fever vaccination. Findings and caveats of the study: Contamination by abundant bulk-population clonotypes could be present in FACS-sorted repertoires. Across the CD4 and CD8 compartments, a small share of clonotypes was present in both. Reappearance after the booster was seen for most primary-vaccination clones, at 95% to 97% CD4 and around 90% CD8.

Synthesis of TCR cDNA relied on 5'RACE template switching, which attached a universal primer site and UMIs. TCRdb passed the 5' RACE reads through MiXCR, listing each CDR3 protein once. The sample contains roughly 310,000 distinct CDR3 sequences, about 3.5% of which appear only once. The CDR3 is 14 residues long. V was shortened by 2 bases and J by 4 bases, with 11 bases between the two germline ends. Germline CDR1 DFQATT, CDR2 SNEGSKA (reference sequence). This TCR was recovered from a man aged 18 to 29 who received the YFV17D yellow fever vaccine. The sequences come from PBMCs, collected on the day of the yellow fever booster vaccination. The chain combines TRBV20-1 with TRBJ2-2; D unclear. In DNA, the CDR3 is TGCAGTGCTAGATTCGGTGCTTCCACCGGGGAGCTGTTTTTT. This translates into CSARFGASTGELFF.